The next 16 T cell receptor beta chains were all read from a single sample in a study of cytomegalovirus exposure and HLA in healthy donors (dated by TCRdb to about 2017). Library preparation was by the immunoSEQ multiplex PCR assay. For the multiplex PCR, a mixture combining 60 forward primers for TCR Vbeta segments and 13 reverse primers for TCR Jbeta segments was used. TCRdb holds this immuneACCESS table with in-frame rearrangements only. Some clones are missing; in checked studies, unresolved V genes explain under half, and the rest has no known cause. The sample table lists approximately 160,000 clones, about 73% of them with a count of one. The ten largest clonotypes hold less than 15% of the sample. Material: PBMCs. These receptors all come from a woman in her forties or fifties in good health and CMV-seropositive.

This clone appeared a few times. The chain carries TRBV5-4 and TRBJ1-2; perhaps TRBD1 as D (6 bases). This CDR3 region has 17 residues. Germline loops: CDR1 SGHNT, CDR2 YYREEE (reference sequence). Trimming cost V 1 base and J 3 bases, with 19 bases left between them. DNA of the CDR3: TGTGCCAGCAGCTTGACTACAGGGTTGCCCCAAGACTATGGCTACACCTTC. It yields the protein CASSLTTGLPQDYGYTF.

This chain connects TRBV11-3 to TRBJ2-5, with a tentative D call TRBD1 (6 bases). The CDR3 loop spans 14 amino acids. V was trimmed by 5 bases and J by 3 bases, leaving 13 bases between them. Germline V gene sequence: CDR1 SGHNT, CDR2 YENEEA. The CDR3 reads CASSAQGVEETQYF. DNA for the CDR3: TGTGCCAGCAGCGCACAGGGTGTGGAAGAGACCCAGTACTTC.

This clone occurred a few times. The chain has TRBV5-4 and TRBJ1-2; D possibly corresponds to TRBD1 (6 bases). Trimming removed 2 bases from V and 2 bases from J, with 19 bases in between. CDR3 length: 17 residues. In germline, CDR1 is SGHNT, CDR2 YYREEE (reference sequence). The CDR3 loop reads CASSFFIGQGRNYGYTF. CDR3 DNA: TGTGCCAGCAGCTTCTTCATCGGGCAGGGGAGAAACTATGGCTACACCTTC. Together with reference TRBV5-4 and TRBJ1-2, the CDR3 gives the full variable domain: ETGVTQSPTHLIKTRGQQVTLRCSSQSGHNTVSWYQQALGQGPQFIFQYYREEENGRGNFPPRFSGLQFPNYSSELNVNALELDDSALYLCASSFFIGQGRNYGYTFGSGTRLTVV.

Note on this clone: Other DNA sequences in this sample translate to the same CDR3. This chain connects TRBV5-1 to TRBJ1-2; D remains unclear. This CDR3 is 12 amino acids long. Germline V gives CDR1 SGHRS, CDR2 YFSETQ. Trimming left V 0 bases short and J 5 bases short, with 5 bases between. CDR3 residues: CASSLDRYGYTF. In DNA form, the CDR3 reads TGCGCCAGCAGCTTGGATCGGTATGGCTACACCTTC.

Only a few counts were recorded for this clone. The same CDR3 also results from other DNA sequences found in this sample. V and J are TRBV11-2 and TRBJ2-3, with TRBD1 identical over 10 bases. Trimming removed 5 bases from V and 5 bases from J; junction bases left unmatched: 7. The CDR3 is 15 amino acids. CDR1 and CDR2 from the germline V gene are SGHAT and FQNNGV. CDR3 nucleotides: TGTGCCAGCAGCGTAAGGACAGGGGGAGGAGATACGCAGTATTTT. Its translation: CASSVRTGGGDTQYF.

This clone was observed a single time. As DNA, the CDR3 is TGTGCCAGTAGCCGCGGTAGCGGAAGCACAGATACGCAGTATTTT. Translated: CASSRGSGSTDTQYF. J is TRBJ2-3 and V is TRBV19, with D perhaps matching TRBD2 (6 bases). Trimming removed 6 bases at V and 0 bases at J, with 13 bases between. Germline assignment: CDR1 LNHDA and CDR2 SQIVND (reference sequence). The CDR3 consists of 15 residues.

The V and J genes are TRBV7-9 and TRBJ1-3, with 9 nucleotides matching TRBD1. This CDR3 has 14 residues. Germline assignment: CDR1 SEHNR and CDR2 FQNEAQ (reference sequence). With 7 bases clipped from V and 4 bases from J, the junction kept 5 bases outside the gene matches. The CDR3: CASISGTGGNTIYF. The CDR3 DNA reads TGTGCCAGCATTTCCGGGACAGGGGGAAACACCATATATTTT.

This clone was seen only a few times. The V call is TRBV5-1, the J call TRBJ2-3, with TRBD2 matching over 11 bases. With 4 bases clipped from V and 4 bases from J, the junction kept 11 bases outside the gene matches. Germline CDR1 reads SGHRS; CDR2 reads YFSETQ. The CDR3 is 17 residues long. The CDR3 bases are TGCGCCAGCAGCCCCACTAGCGGGGGAGGACAGGCAGATACGCAGTATTTT. Residues: CASSPTSGGGQADTQYF.

The chain joins TRBV19 to TRBJ1-6; TRBD1 might be the D (5 bases). The length of the CDR3 is 14 residues. In germline, CDR1 is LNHDA, CDR2 SQIVND (reference sequence). V lost 1 base to trimming and J lost 8 bases, with 9 bases between them. CDR3 sequence (DNA): TGTGCCAGTAGTATAGTGGGCAGGGATTCACCCCTCCACTTT. This codes for CASSIVGRDSPLHF.

The chain joins TRBV15 to TRBJ1-2; 12 bases line up with TRBD1. The CDR3 extends over 19 amino acids. With 5 bases clipped from V and 3 bases from J, the junction kept 16 bases outside the gene matches. CDR1 and CDR2 (germline): LNHNV, YYDKDF (reference sequence). The CDR3, as DNA: TGTGCCACCAGCTTTCTTAATCGGGGACAGGGGGCATCCGACTATGGCTACACCTTC. This sequence encodes CATSFLNRGQGASDYGYTF. Supplemented by reference TRBV15 and TRBJ1-2, the full variable domain reads DAMVIQNPRYQVTQFGKPVTLSCSQTLNHNVMYWYQQKSSQAPKLLFHYYDKDFNNEADTPDNFQSRRPNTSFCFLDIRSPGLGDTAMYLCATSFLNRGQGASDYGYTFGSGTRLTVV.

The chain has TRBV6-5 and TRBJ1-5; D is perhaps TRBD1 (6 bases). The germline V gene has CDR1 MNHEY and CDR2 SVGAGI. The germline V and J ends were trimmed by 5 bases and 7 bases, with 12 bases remaining between them. The CDR3 length is 13 residues. CDR3 protein: CASSQLQGQPQHF. CDR3 in DNA: TGTGCCAGCAGTCAATTACAGGGACAGCCCCAGCATTTT.

The rearrangement links TRBV28 to TRBJ2-7; 8 bases agree with TRBD2. V was pared by 10 bases and J by 2 bases, with 10 bases of the junction left unmatched. Looked up from germline, CDR1 is MDHEN and CDR2 is SYDVKM. This CDR3 region has 14 residues. The DNA for the CDR3 is TGTGCCATATCGGGGGGGGCCAACCCCTACGAGCAGTACTTC. This translates into CAISGGANPYEQYF.

The chain employs TRBV18 and TRBJ1-1, with D maybe TRBD1 (5 bases). Trimming removed 3 bases from V and 2 bases from J, with 10 bases in between. Germline lookup yields CDR1 KGHSH and CDR2 LQKENI. The CDR3 contains 14 residues. The CDR3 spells CASSPSGLNTEAFF. The CDR3 DNA reads TGTGCCAGCTCACCTTCGGGACTCAACACTGAAGCTTTCTTT.

The CDR3 protein is CASTQGGRDRDTQYF. In DNA, the CDR3 is TGTGCCAGCACCCAAGGGGGAAGGGATAGGGATACGCAGTATTTT. The chain uses TRBV6-6 and TRBJ2-3; a weak D match, TRBD1 (6 bases). The CDR3 extends over 15 amino acids. Germline CDR1 MNHNY, CDR2 SVGAGI (reference sequence). The ends were cut back, 7 bases at V and 6 bases at J, with 20 bases in the middle.

The chain combines TRBV30 with TRBJ2-5, with D hard to call. The CDR3 extends over 13 amino acids. Per germline, CDR1 GTSNPN and CDR2 SVGIG (reference sequence). The V end lost 3 bases, the J end lost 1 base, and 9 bases lay between the germline ends. The CDR3 protein is CAWRPGPQETQYF. CDR3 bases: TGTGCCTGGAGGCCAGGCCCCCAAGAGACCCAGTACTTC.

V gene TRBV6-5 combines with J gene TRBJ2-7; 8 bases are a match to TRBD1. With 5 bases clipped from V and 12 bases from J, the junction kept 6 bases outside the gene matches. The CDR3 is 11 amino acids. Germline-derived CDR1 and CDR2 are MNHEY and SVGAGI. CDR3 loop: CASSRQGAAYF. CDR3 in DNA: TGTGCCAGCAGTCGCCAGGGGGCGGCGTACTTC.